This T cell receptor (beta chain) was captured in a study of blood T cell repertoires in COVID-19. At the level of the study: Acute and convalescent COVID-19 specimens originated in the United States, Italy and Spain. PBMCs, B-cell-depleted T cells, or T cells were the source of the cDNA or gDNA that made up the material.

The authors' processing: Reference gene primer amplification gave estimated nucleated cell counts. Sequencing used immunoSEQ multiplex PCR; TCRdb keeps in-frame clones, though not all of them. V and J calls and clone size are copied from that table; D and trimming were computed from the DNA. The sample shows tens of thousands of clones, roughly 86% of them seen only once. The germline V gene has CDR1 MDHEN and CDR2 SYDVKM. V gave up 3 bases and J gave up 7 bases; unmatched junction bases: 11. CDR3 size: 17 residues. Seattle cases were enrolled at active infection and followed longitudinally. Sequenced input: peripheral blood. This clonotype was obtained from a man in his sixties with COVID-19, enrolled during active disease. This chain joins TRBV28 and TRBJ2-1; 11 positions match TRBD1. DNA of the CDR3: TGTGCCAGCAGTTTTGCCACGGACAGGGGGCTTATGAATGAGCAGTTCTTC. Translation gives CASSFATDRGLMNEQFF.